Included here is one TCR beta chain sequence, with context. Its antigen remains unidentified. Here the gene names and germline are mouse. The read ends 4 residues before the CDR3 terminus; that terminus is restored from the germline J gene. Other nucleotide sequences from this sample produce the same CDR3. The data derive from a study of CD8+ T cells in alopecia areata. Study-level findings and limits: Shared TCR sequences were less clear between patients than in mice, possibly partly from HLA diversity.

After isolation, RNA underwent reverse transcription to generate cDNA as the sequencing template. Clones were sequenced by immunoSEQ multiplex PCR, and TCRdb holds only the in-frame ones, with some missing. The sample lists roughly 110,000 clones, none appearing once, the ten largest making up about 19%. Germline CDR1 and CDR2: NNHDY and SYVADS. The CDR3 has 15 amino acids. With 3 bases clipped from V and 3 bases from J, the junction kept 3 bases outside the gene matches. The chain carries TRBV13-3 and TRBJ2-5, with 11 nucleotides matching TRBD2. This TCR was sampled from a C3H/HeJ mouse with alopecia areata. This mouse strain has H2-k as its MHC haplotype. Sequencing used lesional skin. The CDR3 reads CASSGLGGSQDTQYF. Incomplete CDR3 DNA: TGTGCCAGCAGTGGACTGGGGGGGTCACAAGAC.